In its sample, the clone carrying this TCR beta chain was seen once. Repertoires were generated with immunoSEQ multiplex PCR, while TCRdb's copy carries only in-frame clones and drops some. The sample lists approximately 15,000 clones; around nine tenths were seen once. Per germline, CDR1 SGHVS and CDR2 FQNEAQ. Losses at the gene ends were 6 bases for V and 8 bases for J; bases not matched to a gene: 8. The CDR3 extends over 14 amino acids. This entry is derived from a study of technical replicates of blood from a few donors. Sequenced: PBMCs. The V gene is TRBV7-8, the J gene TRBJ2-7; 12 positions match TRBD2. The clonotype comes from a human donor in good health. In DNA form, the CDR3 reads TGTGCCAGCAGGTCCGGGACTAGCGGGTTGAAGCAGTACTTC. Its protein is CASRSGTSGLKQYF.